The 30 T cell receptor beta chains below all came from one sample that was sequenced in a study of OX40 agonist ivuxolimab in advanced cancers. Clones were sequenced by immunoSEQ multiplex PCR, and TCRdb holds only the in-frame ones, with some missing. The sample has about 80,000 clones, 85% to 95% seen once; the top ten hold around 0.7%. Sequencing was performed on CD4+ or CD8+ T cells sorted from blood, taken in a trial of the OX40 agonist ivuxolimab. These receptors were obtained from an adult with an advanced solid tumor such as melanoma, head and neck, liver or kidney cancer.

The chain carries TRBV28 and TRBJ2-1; no clear D gene. This CDR3 region has 16 residues. V gave up 5 bases and J gave up 3 bases, with 17 bases separating them. Germline values: CDR1 MDHEN, CDR2 SYDVKM. The CDR3 protein is CASSPPVERYYNEQFF. CDR3 coding DNA: TGTGCCAGCAGTCCCCCCGTTGAACGGTACTACAATGAGCAGTTCTTC.

The chain carries TRBV6-1 and TRBJ2-1; no clear D. V was shortened by 6 bases and J by 1 base, with 4 bases between the two germline ends. CDR1 is MNHNS and CDR2 is SASEGT in the germline V gene. This CDR3 is built from 12 residues. The CDR3 coding sequence is TGTGCCAGCAGCTGGTCCTACAATGAGCAGTTCTTC. Protein sequence: CASSWSYNEQFF.

This clone appeared a single time. The chain carries TRBV11-3 and TRBJ2-1; 12 nucleotides align to TRBD2. This CDR3 is 19 amino acids long. The germline V gene encodes CDR1 SGHNT and CDR2 YENEEA. After removal of 8 bases from V and 0 bases from J, the junction contained 14 bases not matched to a gene. The CDR3 bases are TGTGCCAGCTTAGGCCCGGGACTAGCGGGTTTATACTCCTACAATGAGCAGTTCTTC. It translates to CASLGPGLAGLYSYNEQFF.

The gene calls are TRBV7-2 and TRBJ2-3; TRBD1 might be the D (5 bases). The CDR3 totals 14 residues. Germline V gene data show CDR1 as SGHTA and CDR2 as FQGNSA. Between the trimmed V and J ends, which lost 2 bases and 1 base, there was a span of 7 bases. CDR3 nucleotides: TGTGCCAGCAGCTTATGGGGCGGCACAGATACGCAGTATTTT. As protein: CASSLWGGTDTQYF.

The chain employs TRBV27 and TRBJ2-3; tentative D call: TRBD2 (5 bases). The germline V gene has CDR1 MNHEY and CDR2 SMNVEV (reference sequence). The CDR3 is 14 residues long. V was cut by 6 bases and J by 10 bases, with 20 bases left in between. The CDR3 here is CASRLLASNSAQYF. The DNA of the CDR3 is TGTGCCAGCAGGCTATTGGCTAGCAATTCCGCGCAGTATTTT.

The CDR3 reads CASSSLTGGYEKLFF. The CDR3 region has the DNA TGTGCCAGCAGCTCCTTGACAGGGGGCTATGAAAAACTGTTTTTT. The chain uses TRBV7-9 and TRBJ1-4; TRBD1 matches 10 bases. The germline gives CDR1 SEHNR, CDR2 FQNEAQ (reference sequence). The CDR3 runs 15 residues. J lost 6 bases, V lost 4 bases, and 5 bases had no gene match.

The chain has TRBV6-6 and TRBJ2-7; 7 nucleotides align to TRBD2. The germline gives CDR1 MNHNY, CDR2 SVGAGI (reference sequence). Trimming removed 7 bases from V and 0 bases from J; junction bases left unmatched: 6. The length of the CDR3 is 14 residues. CDR3 in DNA: TGTGCCAGCAAGGATGGGGGGGGCTCCTACGAGCAGTACTTC. It translates to CASKDGGGSYEQYF.

This rearrangement joins TRBV4-2 to TRBJ1-3; the match to TRBD1 covers 11 bases. V shed 4 bases and J 7 bases; nucleotides not matched to a gene: 3. The CDR3 is 14 amino acids. CDR1 LGHNA and CDR2 YNFKEQ come from the germline V gene. CDR3 DNA: TGTGCCAGCAGCCCCCGGGACAGGGGGAACACCATATATTTT. Translated: CASSPRDRGNTIYF.

This chain connects TRBV6-6 to TRBJ2-7, with D possibly TRBD2 on 5 matching bases. This CDR3 is built from 13 residues. The ends were cut back, 4 bases at V and 4 bases at J, with 11 bases in the middle. Looked up from germline, CDR1 is MNHNY and CDR2 is SVGAGI (reference sequence). CDR3 sequence: CASSFPDLYEQYF. In DNA, the CDR3 is TGTGCCAGCAGTTTCCCGGACTTGTACGAGCAGTACTTC.

The rearrangement joins TRBV23-1 to TRBJ2-7; either TRBD1 or TRBD2 may fit D (5 bases each). TRBV23-1 is an ORF, with its function uncertain. This CDR3 has 12 residues. V was shortened by 3 bases and J by 4 bases, with 7 bases between the two germline ends. The DNA of the CDR3 is TGCGCCAGCAGTCATGAGGGGTACGAGCAGTACTTC. Protein sequence: CASSHEGYEQYF.

The chain uses TRBV29-1 and TRBJ2-3, with 9 bases fitting TRBD2. J was trimmed by 3 bases and V by 6 bases; bases with no gene match: 10. The CDR3 spans 15 residues. Germline CDR1 reads SQVTM; CDR2 reads ANQGSEA. The CDR3 region has the DNA TGCAGCGTGTTGGGTTCGGGACTAGCAACAGATACGCAGTATTTT. Encoded protein: CSVLGSGLATDTQYF.

This clone has a single count. The chain employs TRBV5-1 and TRBJ2-7; 13 nucleotides agree with TRBD2. CDR1 and CDR2 from the germline V gene are SGHRS and YFSETQ. The CDR3 runs 15 residues. J gave up 3 bases and V 6 bases, and 6 bases lay outside the gene matches. As DNA, the CDR3 is TGCGCCAGCACGCCGGGGACTAGCGGGAACTACGAGCAGTACTTC. This encodes CASTPGTSGNYEQYF.

The chain couples TRBV2 to TRBJ2-1; no reliable D call. With 11 bases removed from V and 10 bases from J, the gap between germline ends came to 9 bases. This CDR3 has 9 residues. In germline, CDR1 is SNHLY, CDR2 FYNNEI. DNA for the CDR3: TGTGCCTGCCGACGGGAGCAGTTCTTC. This codes for CACRREQFF.

The CDR3 sequence is CASSFGRGETQYF. The CDR3, as DNA: TGTGCCAGCAGTTTCGGACGTGGGGAGACCCAGTACTTC. This rearrangement joins TRBV5-6 to TRBJ2-5; D ambiguous. CDR1 and CDR2 (germline): SGHDT, YYEEEE. Between the trimmed V and J ends, which lost 5 bases and 5 bases, there was a span of 13 bases. CDR3 length: 13 amino acids.

The chain couples TRBV6-5 to TRBJ2-7; TRBD2 is a possible D gene (6 bases). The CDR3 runs to 13 residues. The V end lost 7 bases, the J end lost 6 bases, and 16 bases lay between the germline ends. Germline lookup yields CDR1 MNHEY and CDR2 SVGAGI. The CDR3 protein is CASKFPGVGEQYF. DNA for the CDR3: TGTGCCAGCAAGTTCCCGGGAGTGGGCGAGCAGTACTTC.

The chain carries TRBV15 and TRBJ1-5; possible D gene TRBD1, 6 bases. The CDR3 has 14 amino acids. Germline CDR1 and CDR2: LNHNV and YYDKDF (reference sequence). Trimming removed 3 bases from V and 7 bases from J, with 13 bases in between. This chain's CDR3 is CATSRSGAQQPQHF. CDR3 nucleotides: TGTGCCACCAGCAGGTCAGGGGCTCAACAGCCCCAGCATTTT.

The V call is TRBV5-4, the J call TRBJ2-1; D is possibly TRBD1 or TRBD2 (6 bases each). The CDR3 extends over 16 amino acids. The V and J ends lost 4 bases and 1 base respectively, with 15 bases between them. Germline V lookup: CDR1 SGHNT, CDR2 YYREEE (reference sequence). The CDR3 spells CASSPIKGGSYNEQFF. Written as DNA, the CDR3 is TGTGCCAGCAGCCCGATTAAGGGGGGATCCTACAATGAGCAGTTCTTC.

The J gene is TRBJ2-1, the V gene TRBV11-3, with TRBD2 identical over 7 bases. Losses at the gene ends were 1 base for V and 2 bases for J; bases not matched to a gene: 8. From germline, CDR1 is SGHNT and CDR2 YENEEA. The CDR3 totals 17 residues. This CDR3 reads CASSLGSRSGAYNEQFF. CDR3 nucleotide sequence: TGTGCCAGCAGCTTAGGGTCTAGGAGCGGGGCCTACAATGAGCAGTTCTTC.

In its sample, this clone was seen a few times. This rearrangement joins TRBV5-4 to TRBJ2-3, with 11 bases aligning to TRBD2. The CDR3 runs to 17 residues. Germline V gives CDR1 SGHNT, CDR2 YYREEE (reference sequence). J lost 0 bases, V lost 3 bases, and 6 bases had no gene match. Here the CDR3 DNA reads TGTGCCAGCAGCTCTGGACTAGCGGGCACCAGCACAGATACGCAGTATTTT. Amino acid sequence: CASSSGLAGTSTDTQYF.

This clone was found a few times. The rearrangement joins TRBV6-5 to TRBJ2-1; no definite D call. This CDR3 is built from 14 residues. V dropped 5 bases and J dropped 7 bases, with 15 bases sitting between them. The germline gives CDR1 MNHEY, CDR2 SVGAGI. CDR3 loop: CASSHDPARNEQFF. CDR3 bases: TGTGCCAGCAGTCACGACCCTGCCAGGAATGAGCAGTTCTTC.

V usage is TRBV27 and J usage is TRBJ1-2; TRBD1 aligns across 8 bases. Germline V gene sequence: CDR1 MNHEY, CDR2 SMNVEV (reference sequence). The CDR3 runs to 15 residues. The junction had 10 bases not matched to a gene; V was cut back by 5 bases and J by 5 bases. CDR3 coding DNA: TGTGCCAGCAGTCCGGACAGGGTCTCCGGGTATGGCTACACCTTC. Protein: CASSPDRVSGYGYTF.

The chain recombines TRBV12-5 with TRBJ2-7; D may correspond to TRBD1 or TRBD2 (5 bases each). Germline lookup yields CDR1 LGHNT and CDR2 FRNRAP. There are 10 residues in the CDR3. Trimming pared 7 bases from V and 9 bases from J, leaving 10 bases between. The CDR3 DNA reads as TGTGCTAGTGCCGGGGCGTGGCAGTACTTC. Protein sequence: CASAGAWQYF. The full variable domain, with the rest looked up from reference TRBV12-5 and TRBJ2-7, is DARVTQTPRHKVTEMGQEVTMRCQPILGHNTVFWYRQTMMQGLELLAYFRNRAPLDDSGMPKDRFSAEMPDATLATLKIQPSEPRDSAVYFCASAGAWQYFGPGTRLTVT.

The gene calls are TRBV4-3 and TRBJ2-2; TRBD2 matches 10 bases. Per germline, CDR1 LGHNA and CDR2 YSLEER. The trim removed 0 bases at V and 4 bases at J, leaving 5 bases unmatched. This CDR3 spans 17 amino acids. DNA for the CDR3: TGCGCCAGCAGCCAAGAAGGCCTAGCGGGAGTCACCGGGGAGCTGTTTTTT. Translated: CASSQEGLAGVTGELFF.

This sequence joins TRBV7-9 and TRBJ1-5; D perhaps matches TRBD1 (5 bases). Per germline, CDR1 SEHNR and CDR2 FQNEAQ (reference sequence). The CDR3 covers 16 residues. V lost 1 base to trimming and J lost 0 bases, with 10 bases between them. The CDR3 DNA reads TGTGCCAGCAGCTTAGTAGGGGAGGGTAGCAATCAGCCCCAGCATTTT. Protein sequence: CASSLVGEGSNQPQHF.

This clone was recorded only once. The chain uses TRBV27 and TRBJ1-2; D is possibly TRBD1 (5 bases). The length of the CDR3 is 17 residues. Germline CDR1 reads MNHEY; CDR2 reads SMNVEV (reference sequence). V lost 0 bases and J lost 3, with 17 bases in between. The CDR3 nucleotides are TGTGCCAGCAGTTTATCGGCGTACGGGGCCCTTGACTATGGCTACACCTTC. It yields the protein CASSLSAYGALDYGYTF.

This clone was seen a single time. The chain has TRBV11-2 and TRBJ1-4, with D tentatively TRBD1 (6 bases). Trimming removed 5 bases from V and 6 bases from J, with 10 bases in between. The germline V gene encodes CDR1 SGHAT and CDR2 FQNNGV. The CDR3 length is 13 residues. CDR3 DNA sequence: TGTGCCAGCAGCCCCCAGGGGTATGAAAAACTGTTTTTT. This sequence encodes CASSPQGYEKLFF.

This chain connects TRBV6-5 to TRBJ2-1; 8 bases are shared with TRBD1. The CDR3 runs to 15 residues. CDR1 MNHEY and CDR2 SVGAGI come from the germline V gene. V shed 7 bases, J shed 10 bases, and the junction held 15 bases outside the gene matches. The CDR3 DNA reads as TGTGCCAGCATTAAAACAGGGGGTAGCTCCCTCGAGCAGTTCTTC. Translation: CASIKTGGSSLEQFF.

The chain carries TRBV13 and TRBJ2-3; no clear D gene. Germline-derived CDR1 and CDR2 are PRHDT and FYEKMQ (reference sequence). The CDR3 runs 15 residues. Trimming cost V 5 bases and J 4 bases, with 16 bases left between them. This CDR3 is CASSPLRISADTQYF. CDR3 DNA sequence: TGTGCCAGCAGCCCCCTTCGCATCTCCGCAGATACGCAGTATTTT.

As DNA, the CDR3 is TGTGCCAGCAGTTTACTCTACCAGAGCTCCTACGAGCAGTACTTC. It translates to CASSLLYQSSYEQYF. This chain uses TRBV28 with TRBJ2-7; D gene unclear. The CDR3 runs to 15 residues. In germline, CDR1 is MDHEN, CDR2 SYDVKM. V shed 2 bases and J shed 0 bases, with 11 bases lying between them.

The CDR3 region has the DNA TGTGCCAGCGGTTTCCAGGGGGCGATCGAGCAGTACTTC. Translating it yields CASGFQGAIEQYF. The chain couples TRBV6-4 to TRBJ2-7; 8 nucleotides agree with TRBD1. This CDR3 region has 13 residues. Per the germline V gene, CDR1 is MRHNA and CDR2 is SNTAGT. V gave up 8 bases and J gave up 6 bases; unmatched junction bases: 9.